The T cell receptor (beta chain) under discussion was sequenced for a study of blood T cell repertoires in COVID-19. The CDR3 runs 15 residues. The V segment lost 5 bases and the J segment 7 bases; nucleotides outside the gene matches: 6. The germline gives CDR1 SNHLY, CDR2 FYNNEI. TCRdb's copy holds only in-frame clones and misses some; the assay was immunoSEQ multiplex PCR. The data show about 39,000 clones, about 86% seen once. The genes are TRBV2 and TRBJ2-1; 12 positions agree with TRBD2. Sequencing used peripheral blood. This receptor was obtained from a middle-aged man with active COVID-19. The CDR3 loop reads CASSLAGGPRNEQFF. The CDR3 DNA is TGTGCCAGCAGTCTAGCGGGAGGGCCGAGGAATGAGCAGTTCTTC.